A selection of T cell receptor beta chains follows, all from one sample in a study of cytomegalovirus exposure and HLA in healthy donors. Sequencing used immunoSEQ multiplex PCR; TCRdb keeps in-frame clones, though not all of them. The sample lists fewer than 90,000 clones, 81% occurring once. Source material: PBMCs. Receptors were obtained from a human donor in good health. CDR3s include the opening cysteine and the closing phenylalanine or tryptophan. D genes are given only for firm matches. Size is stated for part of the rows, as once, few or many counts, or as a class when the clone is expanded.

TRBD1	.	TRBV5-1	TRBJ1-2	TGCGCCAGCAGCTCGGGGGACAGGGGACTAGAGGGCTACACCTTC	CASSSGDRGLEGYTF
.	.	TRBV28	TRBJ1-2	TGTGCCAGCAGTCTTGGGACAACTAACTATGGCTACACCTTC	CASSLGTTNYGYTF
TRBD2	few	TRBV7-9	TRBJ2-1	TGTGCCAGCAGCTTGGGGCTAGCGGGGGTCGGGCAGTTCTTC	CASSLGLAGVGQFF
.	few	TRBV27	TRBJ2-7	TGTGCCACCGCCTTTTGGGACAAACCCTACGAGCAGTACTTC	CATAFWDKPYEQYF
.	.	TRBV4-2	TRBJ2-3	TGTGCCAGCAGCCGAGGGGGAAAAACTAGCGCTAGCACAGATACGCAGTATTTT	CASSRGGKTSASTDTQYF
.	.	TRBV30	TRBJ1-4	TGTGCCTGGAGTGTTGTCGTTGAAAAACTGTTTTTT	CAWSVVVEKLFF
.	.	TRBV30	TRBJ1-1	TGTGCCTGGAGTCAAGGGGGAATGAACACTGAAGCTTTCTTT	CAWSQGGMNTEAFF
.	.	TRBV5-6	TRBJ1-2	TGTGCCAGCAGCCTCCCCCGAGACAGATTGAACTATGGCTACCCCTTC	CASSLPRDRLNYGYPF
TRBD2	.	TRBV5-4	TRBJ2-3	TGTGCCAGCAGCGCAAAGGCGGGGGTGAGCACAGATACGCAGTATTTT	CASSAKAGVSTDTQYF
.	.	TRBV9	TRBJ1-3	TGTGCCAGCAGCCCTCAGGTACCCCACTCTGGAAACACCATATATTTT	CASSPQVPHSGNTIYF
.	.	TRBV5-6	TRBJ2-7	TGTGCCAGCAGCTTGGTGCGCGGGGAGCAGTACTTC	CASSLVRGEQYF
TRBD1	.	TRBV7-9	TRBJ1-4	TGTGCCAGCAGCTCGTCCGGGACAGGGGTTGAAAAACTGTTTTTT	CASSSSGTGVEKLFF
TRBD1	.	TRBV7-2	TRBJ1-1	TGTGCCAGCAGTTTGGGACAGGCGAACACTGAAGCTTTCTTT	CASSLGQANTEAFF
TRBD1	.	TRBV19	TRBJ1-5	TGTGCCAGTAGTATAGATAAGGCAGGGGGCCTGCCCCAGCATTTT	CASSIDKAGGLPQHF
TRBD1	few	TRBV6-1	TRBJ1-1	TGTGCCAGCAGTATTGACAGGGCCACTGAAGCTTTCTTT	CASSIDRATEAFF
TRBD1	.	TRBV4-3	TRBJ1-6	TGCGCCAGCAGCCAAGATTTAGACAGGGCAAGGTCACCCCTCCACTTT	CASSQDLDRARSPLHF
TRBD1	.	TRBV9	TRBJ1-2	TGTGCCAGCACTGAGGGGACAGGGCTAAGGGGCTACACCTTC	CASTEGTGLRGYTF
.	.	TRBV4-2	TRBJ2-5	TGTGCCAGCAGCCCGTCCTCCAGGAGGGAGACCCAGTACTTC	CASSPSSRRETQYF
.	few	TRBV5-1	TRBJ2-1	TGCGCCAGCAGCTTGGACAGGGCCGCCTACAATGAGCAGTTCTTC	CASSLDRAAYNEQFF
TRBD2	.	TRBV7-9	TRBJ2-3	TGTGCCAGCGCTGTGGCGGGGGGCACAGATACGCAGTATTTT	CASAVAGGTDTQYF
.	.	TRBV30	TRBJ2-7	TGTGCCTGGAGTGTACGTTTCTCGGGGTGGCAGTACTTC	CAWSVRFSGWQYF
TRBD2	.	TRBV14	TRBJ2-2	TGTGCCAGCAGCCAAGAACTAGCGGGGACGAACACCGGGGAGCTGTTTTTT	CASSQELAGTNTGELFF
.	once	TRBV2	TRBJ1-6	TGTGCCAGCAGTGATAGCACAGGGAATACACCCCTCCACTTT	CASSDSTGNTPLHF
.	.	TRBV18	TRBJ2-3	TGTGCCAGCTCACCAATTTATGCAGGGAACACAGATACGCAGTATTTT	CASSPIYAGNTDTQYF
.	few	TRBV28	TRBJ1-4	TGTGCCAGCCACAGGGCTAATGAAAAACTGTTTTTT	CASHRANEKLFF
.	.	TRBV15	TRBJ2-2	TGTGCCACCAGCAGAGATTACTCGTCAACCGGGGAGCTGTTTTTT	CATSRDYSSTGELFF
.	.	TRBV28	TRBJ1-5	TGTGCCAGCAGTCCCAGGCGTAGCAATCAGCCCCAGCATTTT	CASSPRRSNQPQHF
TRBD2	.	TRBV7-6	TRBJ2-3	TGTGCCAGCAGCTTCCGGCCACCGGGACTAGCGGGGTTGGACACGCAGTATTTT	CASSFRPPGLAGLDTQYF
.	.	TRBV7-3	TRBJ1-6	TGTGCCAGCAGCCAGTCTAATTCACCCCTCCACTTT	CASSQSNSPLHF
TRBD1	.	TRBV7-9	TRBJ2-7	TGTGCCAGCAGCTCGGACAGGGCCGGCGAGCAGTACTTC	CASSSDRAGEQYF
TRBD1	.	TRBV7-7	TRBJ2-2	TGTGCCAGCAGGGCCGGACAGGGGAACACCGGGGAGCTGTTTTTT	CASRAGQGNTGELFF
.	.	TRBV4-1	TRBJ1-1	TGCGCCAGCAGCCCCGTGAGGGTAAGGATTGGGACTGAAGCTTTCTTT	CASSPVRVRIGTEAFF
.	.	TRBV28	TRBJ2-7	TGTGCCAGCAGTACAAGGGGTTGGGCCTACGAGCAGTACTTC	CASSTRGWAYEQYF
TRBD1	once	TRBV6-1	TRBJ2-5	TGTGCCAGCAGCGAACAGGGGGCGGCCGAGACCCAGTACTTC	CASSEQGAAETQYF
.	.	TRBV7-8	TRBJ2-7	TGTGCCAGCAGCTCAAGGACAGCCTACGAGCAGTACTTC	CASSSRTAYEQYF
TRBD1	.	TRBV10-3	TRBJ2-3	TGTGCCATCAGTGAAACAGGGGGAGCCACAGATACGCAGTATTTT	CAISETGGATDTQYF
.	.	TRBV4-1	TRBJ2-4	TGCGCCAGCAGCCAAGTCGAGGAGGGCAGCAAAAACATTCAGTACTTC	CASSQVEEGSKNIQYF
.	.	TRBV9	TRBJ2-7	TGTGCCAGCAGCGTAGCAACGGTCGGCGAGCAGTACTTC	CASSVATVGEQYF
TRBD1	.	TRBV5-1	TRBJ2-2	TGCGCCAGCAGCTTGGTTGGACAGGGTATCGCGAACACCGGGGAGCTGTTTTTT	CASSLVGQGIANTGELFF
.	.	TRBV18	TRBJ2-7	TGTGCCAGCTCAGACCGACAGAACTCCTACGAGCAGTACTTC	CASSDRQNSYEQYF
TRBD1	.	TRBV7-9	TRBJ1-1	TGTGCCAGCAGTCCCAAGTCGGACAGGGTTGTCCCTGAAGCTTTCTTT	CASSPKSDRVVPEAFF
TRBD2	.	TRBV9	TRBJ2-1	TGTGCCAGCAGCCCACTACTTAGCGGGGGGGCCAATGAGCAGTTCTTC	CASSPLLSGGANEQFF
.	.	TRBV25-1	TRBJ1-2	TGTGCCAGCAGTGAAAATATCGGGGATGCTAACTATGGCTACACCTTC	CASSENIGDANYGYTF
TRBD1	.	TRBV27	TRBJ1-2	TGTGCCAGCAGTCTCGACAGGGCGGCTGGCTACACCTTC	CASSLDRAAGYTF
.	.	TRBV7-9	TRBJ2-7	TGTTCCAGCAGCTTAGGGCAGGCTTCCTACGAGCAGTACTTC	CSSSLGQASYEQYF
.	.	TRBV6-6	TRBJ1-1	TGTGCCAGCAGTTACGAAGAGGGCGGGAACACTGAAGCTTTCTTT	CASSYEEGGNTEAFF
TRBD1	few	TRBV6-5	TRBJ1-5	TGTGCCAGCAGGAGAGGGACAGGGGTATATCAGCCCCAGCATTTT	CASRRGTGVYQPQHF
TRBD1	.	TRBV5-1	TRBJ1-3	TGCGCCAGCAGCTCGGGACAGGGTAGAAACACCATATATTTT	CASSSGQGRNTIYF
TRBD1	.	TRBV7-2	TRBJ2-7	TGTGCCAGCAGCTTAGCCGGGACAGGGTTCCACGAGCAGTACTTC	CASSLAGTGFHEQYF
.	.	TRBV6-5	TRBJ2-3	TGTGCCAGCAATACCGGGAATCCAAGGTCGGATACGCAGTATTTT	CASNTGNPRSDTQYF
.	.	TRBV9	TRBJ2-7	TGTGCCAGCAGCCCAAGGGACTTAGCCTACGAGCAGTACTTC	CASSPRDLAYEQYF
.	.	TRBV19	TRBJ2-1	TGTGCCAGTAGCCCTAGGAGGGGCGATGAGCAGTTCTTC	CASSPRRGDEQFF
.	.	TRBV6-5	TRBJ1-6	TGTGCCAGCAGACCAGGGGATGGAGCTTCACCCCTCCACTTT	CASRPGDGASPLHF
TRBD1	once	TRBV5-5	TRBJ2-5	TGTGCCAGCAGCTTCGGGACAGAGGAGACCCAGTACTTC	CASSFGTEETQYF
.	.	TRBV10-3	TRBJ1-6	TGTGCCATCAGTGAAGCAGGGGAGAGGGCACCCCTCCACTTT	CAISEAGERAPLHF
.	.	TRBV30	TRBJ2-3	TGTGCCTGGAGTGCAGGTTTTGGAGATACGCAGTATTTT	CAWSAGFGDTQYF
.	few	TRBV5-4	TRBJ1-2	TGTGCCAGCAGCTTAGGGCCCACCGAGGGCGGCTACACCTTC	CASSLGPTEGGYTF